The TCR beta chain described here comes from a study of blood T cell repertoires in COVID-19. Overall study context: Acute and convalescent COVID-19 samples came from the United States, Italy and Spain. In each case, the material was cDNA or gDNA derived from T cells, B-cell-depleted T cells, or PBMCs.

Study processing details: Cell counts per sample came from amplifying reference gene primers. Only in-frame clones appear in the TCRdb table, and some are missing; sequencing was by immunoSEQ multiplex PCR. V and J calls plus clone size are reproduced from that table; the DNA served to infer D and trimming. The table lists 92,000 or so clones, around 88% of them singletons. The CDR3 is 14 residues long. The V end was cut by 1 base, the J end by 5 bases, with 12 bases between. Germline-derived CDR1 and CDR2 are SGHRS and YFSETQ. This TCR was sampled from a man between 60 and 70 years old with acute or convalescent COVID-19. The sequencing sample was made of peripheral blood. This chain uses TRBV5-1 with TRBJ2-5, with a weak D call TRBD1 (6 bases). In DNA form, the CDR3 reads TGCGCCAGCAGCTTGATAGGGGGTGGGGAGACCCAGTACTTC. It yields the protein CASSLIGGGETQYF.